These 30 T cell receptor beta chains came from one sample sequenced in a study of blood T cell repertoires in COVID-19. The method was immunoSEQ multiplex PCR; TCRdb's version includes in-frame clones alone and lacks a portion of them. The sample consists of almost 95,000 clones, around 85% of them appearing once. The sequenced material came from peripheral blood. The receptors derive from a woman aged 55 to 70 with COVID-19, enrolled during active disease.

V is TRBV7-8 and J is TRBJ1-1, with a tentative D call TRBD1 (6 bases). Germline CDR1 and CDR2: SGHVS and FQNEAQ. This CDR3 has 15 amino acids. Trimming stripped 7 bases from V and 0 bases from J, with 15 bases between. The CDR3 DNA is TGTGCCAGCAAATCGGGGGGGCAGCTGAACACTGAAGCTTTCTTT. It translates to CASKSGGQLNTEAFF.

The genes are TRBV28 and TRBJ1-1, with 8 bases that match TRBD1. From germline, CDR1 is MDHEN and CDR2 SYDVKM. V lost 2 bases, J lost 5 bases, and 10 bases stayed unmatched. This CDR3 comprises 16 residues. As DNA, the CDR3 is TGTGCCAGCAGTTTAGGCGGCAGGGGGCGAGGAACTGAAGCTTTCTTT. It translates to CASSLGGRGRGTEAFF.

The rearrangement uses TRBV18 and TRBJ1-4; D remains ambiguous. V was trimmed by 2 bases and J by 3 bases, leaving 10 bases between them. Germline CDR1 reads KGHSH; CDR2 reads LQKENI. CDR3 length: 15 residues. The CDR3 loop is CASSPSRRPNEKLFF. The CDR3 DNA reads TGTGCCAGCTCACCATCGCGGAGGCCTAATGAAAAACTGTTTTTT.

The chain carries TRBV27 and TRBJ1-1; D remains unclear. Germline CDR1 and CDR2: MNHEY and SMNVEV (reference sequence). Trimming removed 1 base at V and 0 bases at J, with 24 bases between. This CDR3 spans 20 amino acids. CDR3 nucleotide sequence: TGTGCCAGCAGTTTATTTGATTGGCCCAACGCCTCAACAATGAACACTGAAGCTTTCTTT. This codes for CASSLFDWPNASTMNTEAFF.

The V gene is TRBV14, the J gene TRBJ1-6; 7 nucleotides match TRBD1. J was trimmed by 3 bases and V by 0 bases; bases with no gene match: 5. CDR1 and CDR2 (germline): SGHDN, FVKESK. This CDR3 region has 17 residues. The CDR3 region has the DNA TGTGCCAGCAGCCAAGAATGGCAGGGGGTCTATAATTCACCCCTCCACTTT. Protein: CASSQEWQGVYNSPLHF.

This clone was counted a single time. This chain joins TRBV4-3 and TRBJ2-1; 7 nucleotides match TRBD1. CDR1 LGHNA and CDR2 YSLEER come from the germline V gene. The CDR3 runs to 17 residues. Germline trimming cut 2 bases from V and 2 bases from J; bases unmatched to any gene: 9. The CDR3 loop is CASSQKRQGRAYNEQFF. As DNA, the CDR3 is TGCGCCAGCAGCCAAAAAAGACAGGGACGGGCCTACAATGAGCAGTTCTTC.

V is TRBV20-1 and J is TRBJ1-5, with unresolved D. Trimming left V 3 bases short and J 2 bases short, with 17 bases between. Per germline, CDR1 DFQATT and CDR2 SNEGSKA (reference sequence). The CDR3 contains 16 residues. Written as DNA, the CDR3 is TGCAGTGCTAGTAAAGGTTGGAGCAGTCGCAATCAGCCCCAGCATTTT. Protein: CSASKGWSSRNQPQHF.

This clone was observed a few times. This chain uses TRBV28 with TRBJ1-1, with 7 positions matching TRBD1. Trimming removed 6 bases from V and 3 bases from J; junction bases left unmatched: 7. The germline gives CDR1 MDHEN, CDR2 SYDVKM. This CDR3 spans 14 amino acids. CDR3 nucleotides: TGTGCCAGCAGCCCCGGACAGGCACACACTGAAGCTTTCTTT. Encoded protein: CASSPGQAHTEAFF.

The chain uses TRBV13 and TRBJ2-1, with 12 bases identical to TRBD2. Trimming removed 8 bases from V and 3 bases from J; junction bases left unmatched: 5. This CDR3 is built from 15 residues. CDR1 PRHDT and CDR2 FYEKMQ come from the germline V gene (reference sequence). CDR3 nucleotide sequence: TGTGCCAGCGGCGGACTAGCGGGATTCTACAATGAGCAGTTCTTC. Protein: CASGGLAGFYNEQFF. The variable domain in full, completed from reference TRBV13 and TRBJ2-1, reads AAGVIQSPRHLIKEKRETATLKCYPIPRHDTVYWYQQGPGQDPQFLISFYEKMQSDKGSIPDRFSAQQFSDYHSELNMSSLELGDSALYFCASGGLAGFYNEQFFGPGTRLTVL.

The chain is built from TRBV12-5 and TRBJ2-5, with 7 nucleotides matching TRBD1. CDR3 length: 15 residues. V was pared by 6 bases and J by 0 bases, with 7 bases of the junction left unmatched. Per the germline V gene, CDR1 is LGHNT and CDR2 is FRNRAP. The chain's CDR3 is CASGRTGEYQETQYF. For the CDR3, the DNA is TGTGCTAGTGGACGGACAGGAGAGTACCAAGAGACCCAGTACTTC.

V gene TRBV18 combines with J gene TRBJ1-2; TRBD1 matches 7 bases. Looked up from germline, CDR1 is KGHSH and CDR2 is LQKENI. Trimming took 4 bases from V and 5 from J; bases not matched to a gene: 10. The length of the CDR3 is 15 residues. The CDR3 DNA sequence: TGTGCCAGCTCACGGCAAGACAGGGCTGAGTATGGCTACACCTTC. Its translation: CASSRQDRAEYGYTF.

The V call is TRBV15, the J call TRBJ2-3, with 7 nucleotides matching TRBD1. V dropped 3 bases and J dropped 3; count of bases not matched to a gene: 6. This CDR3 has 15 residues. Germline assignment: CDR1 LNHNV and CDR2 YYDKDF (reference sequence). CDR3 DNA sequence: TGTGCCACCAGCAGCCGGGACAGATTGACAGATACGCAGTATTTT. As protein: CATSSRDRLTDTQYF.

A few counts support this clone. The chain couples TRBV5-1 to TRBJ2-7; D gene uncertain. The CDR3 covers 15 residues. The V and J ends lost 0 bases and 0 bases respectively, with 10 bases between them. Per germline, CDR1 SGHRS and CDR2 YFSETQ. The CDR3 DNA follows: TGCGCCAGCAGCTTGGCGGGTGCAGTCTCCTACGAGCAGTACTTC. It is translated as CASSLAGAVSYEQYF.

This clone was detected only a few times. The rearrangement links TRBV7-6 to TRBJ2-2, with TRBD1 matching 9 bases. This CDR3 contains 17 residues. After removal of 1 base from V and 4 bases from J, the junction contained 7 bases not matched to a gene. Germline V gene data show CDR1 as SGHVS and CDR2 as FNYEAQ. The CDR3 bases are TGTGCCAGCAGCTTAGTGGGGGACAGGGTGACCACCGGGGAGCTGTTTTTT. Translation: CASSLVGDRVTTGELFF.

This clone was seen once. Here the CDR3 DNA reads TGTGCCAGCAGTTACCGACTGGCGGGGGAAGCTTTCTTT. Its translation is CASSYRLAGEAFF. This sequence joins TRBV6-5 and TRBJ1-1; D is uncertain. The ends were cut back, 2 bases at V and 8 bases at J, with 12 bases in the middle. The CDR3 has 13 amino acids. Per the germline V gene, CDR1 is MNHEY and CDR2 is SVGAGI.

V is TRBV19 and J is TRBJ1-1, with TRBD1 as a possible D gene (5 bases). Germline lookup yields CDR1 LNHDA and CDR2 SQIVND (reference sequence). The CDR3 consists of 13 residues. V lost 3 bases, J lost 1 base, and 6 bases lay in between. In DNA form, the CDR3 reads TGTGCCAGTAGTATGGGGGGGAACACTGAAGCTTTCTTT. As protein: CASSMGGNTEAFF.

The chain links TRBV11-2 to TRBJ1-1; D might be TRBD1 (5 bases). Trimming cost V 3 bases and J 10 bases, with 12 bases left between them. Germline V gene sequence: CDR1 SGHAT, CDR2 FQNNGV. The CDR3 extends over 12 amino acids. The CDR3 DNA is TGTGCCAGCAGCTTTCAGGGTAGGACAGCTTTCTTT. Its protein is CASSFQGRTAFF.

This chain connects TRBV5-1 to TRBJ1-1, with D tentatively TRBD1 (6 bases). This CDR3 is 13 amino acids long. V lost 1 base, J lost 6 bases, and 10 bases lay in between. Germline CDR1 and CDR2: SGHRS and YFSETQ. The CDR3 is CASSLQGRAEAFF. In nucleotides, the CDR3 is TGCGCCAGCAGCTTGCAGGGGAGGGCTGAAGCTTTCTTT.

The chain links TRBV30 to TRBJ1-2, with D perhaps matching TRBD1 (6 bases). Trimming removed 2 bases from V and 4 bases from J, with 14 bases in between. The germline gives CDR1 GTSNPN, CDR2 SVGIG (reference sequence). This CDR3 is 14 amino acids long. CDR3 protein: CAWSKKGGPYGYTF. As DNA, the CDR3 is TGTGCCTGGAGTAAAAAGGGGGGGCCCTATGGCTACACCTTC.

This clone was found a few times. The V call is TRBV4-3, the J call TRBJ1-6, with D unresolved. V was shortened by 1 base and J by 4 bases, with 8 bases between the two germline ends. CDR3 size: 15 residues. Germline V gene sequence: CDR1 LGHNA, CDR2 YSLEER. The CDR3 region is CASSQALLYNSPLHF. The CDR3 DNA sequence: TGCGCCAGCAGCCAAGCTCTACTTTATAATTCACCCCTCCACTTT.

The chain couples TRBV5-4 to TRBJ1-6; TRBD1 matches at 7 bases. CDR3 length: 15 amino acids. V lost 4 bases to trimming and J lost 10 bases; unmatched junction nucleotides: 11. Germline V lookup: CDR1 SGHNT, CDR2 YYREEE (reference sequence). DNA for the CDR3: TGTGCCAGCAGCACCCCGACAGGGCACAGGTCACCCCTCCACTTT. This sequence encodes CASSTPTGHRSPLHF. Full variable domain (rest looked up from reference TRBV5-4 and TRBJ1-6): ETGVTQSPTHLIKTRGQQVTLRCSSQSGHNTVSWYQQALGQGPQFIFQYYREEENGRGNFPPRFSGLQFPNYSSELNVNALELDDSALYLCASSTPTGHRSPLHFGNGTRLTVT.

CDR3 DNA sequence: TGTGCCAGCAGCAATCAGGGGTTCACAGATACGCAGTATTTT. It codes for CASSNQGFTDTQYF. The gene calls are TRBV11-2 and TRBJ2-3; D perhaps matches TRBD1 (6 bases). The V gene lost 5 bases and the J gene lost 2 bases, with 11 bases spanning the gap. The CDR3 runs to 14 residues. Germline assignment: CDR1 SGHAT and CDR2 FQNNGV.

V gene TRBV29-1 combines with J gene TRBJ1-1; D is possibly TRBD1 (5 bases). The V end lost 4 bases, the J end lost 10 bases, and 16 bases lay between the germline ends. The CDR3 runs 12 residues. CDR1 and CDR2 (germline): SQVTM, ANQGSEA. CDR3 DNA sequence: TGCAGCGTTGTACAGGCAATAACAGGAGCTTTCTTT. This encodes CSVVQAITGAFF.

The V call is TRBV6-5, the J call TRBJ1-1; D possibly corresponds to TRBD1 (5 bases). V was trimmed by 1 base and J by 4 bases, leaving 16 bases between them. The CDR3 runs 16 residues. Germline-derived CDR1 and CDR2 are MNHEY and SVGAGI. CDR3 sequence reads: CASSYFRGVVGTEAFF. In DNA, the CDR3 is TGTGCCAGCAGTTACTTCCGGGGGGTTGTTGGCACTGAAGCTTTCTTT.

This clone has just one count. The V call is TRBV27, the J call TRBJ1-1; no clear D. V dropped 8 bases and J dropped 3 bases, with 16 bases sitting between them. The CDR3 is 14 amino acids. Germline values: CDR1 MNHEY, CDR2 SMNVEV (reference sequence). CDR3 amino acids: CASQSGFRHTEAFF. For the CDR3, the DNA is TGTGCCAGCCAATCGGGGTTTCGGCACACTGAAGCTTTCTTT.

V is TRBV5-8 and J is TRBJ2-7; 7 bases agree with TRBD1. The V segment lost 5 bases and the J segment 3 bases; nucleotides outside the gene matches: 2. The V gene's germline CDR1 is SGHTS and CDR2 YDEGEE. The CDR3 extends over 12 amino acids. CDR3 nucleotides: TGTGCCAGCAGACGGGACAGCTACGAGCAGTACTTC. The encoded protein is CASRRDSYEQYF.

The CDR3 here is CASSPLGGRAFF. The CDR3 DNA sequence: TGTGCCAGCAGCCCGCTGGGGGGGAGGGCTTTCTTT. V usage is TRBV7-3 and J usage is TRBJ1-1; D might be TRBD1 (5 bases). This CDR3 is built from 12 residues. CDR1 and CDR2 from the germline V gene are SGHTA and FQGTGA. Between the trimmed V and J ends, which lost 5 bases and 11 bases, there was a span of 15 bases. Drawing the rest from reference TRBV7-3 and TRBJ1-1, the complete variable domain is GAGVSQTPSNKVTEKGKYVELRCDPISGHTALYWYRQSLGQGPEFLIYFQGTGAADDSGLPNDRFFAVRPEGSVSTLKIQRTERGDSAVYLCASSPLGGRAFFGQGTRLTVV.

This chain connects TRBV4-2 to TRBJ1-2, with D tentatively TRBD1 (6 bases). Germline-derived CDR1 and CDR2 are LGHNA and YNFKEQ. The V and J ends lost 5 bases and 6 bases respectively, with 19 bases between them. The CDR3 is 15 residues long. CDR3 sequence reads: CASSEGAGEGDGYTF. For the CDR3, the DNA is TGTGCCAGCAGCGAAGGGGCAGGGGAGGGCGATGGCTACACCTTC.

The chain has TRBV7-2 and TRBJ2-5; TRBD2 matches 8 bases. The CDR3 has 15 residues. V trimming: 6 bases; J trimming: 2 bases; junction bases outside the gene matches: 8. Germline V CDR1 and CDR2: SGHTA, FQGNSA. CDR3 residues: CASRKRTSGQETQYF. The CDR3 DNA sequence: TGTGCCAGCAGGAAACGTACTAGCGGACAAGAGACCCAGTACTTC.

This rearrangement joins TRBV19 to TRBJ1-3; 12 bases agree with TRBD1. Germline V gives CDR1 LNHDA, CDR2 SQIVND (reference sequence). This CDR3 region has 18 residues. Trimming removed 10 bases from V and 0 bases from J; junction bases left unmatched: 13. The CDR3 DNA reads TGTGCCACTCCCCGGGACAGGGGGCTTCCCTTCTCTGGAAACACCATATATTTT. It translates to CATPRDRGLPFSGNTIYF.